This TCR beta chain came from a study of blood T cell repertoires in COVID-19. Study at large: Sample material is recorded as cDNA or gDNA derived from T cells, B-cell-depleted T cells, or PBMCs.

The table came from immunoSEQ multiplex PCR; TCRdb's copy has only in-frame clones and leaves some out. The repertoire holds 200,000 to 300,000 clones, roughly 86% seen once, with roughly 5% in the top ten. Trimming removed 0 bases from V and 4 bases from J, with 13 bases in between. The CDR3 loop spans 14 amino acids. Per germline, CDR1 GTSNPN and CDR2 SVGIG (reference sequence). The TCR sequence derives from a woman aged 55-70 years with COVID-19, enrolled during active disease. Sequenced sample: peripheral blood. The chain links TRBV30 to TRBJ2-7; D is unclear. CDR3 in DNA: TGTGCCTGGAGTGTATCATCAGGTAGTTACGAGCAGTACTTC. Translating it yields CAWSVSSGSYEQYF.